This T cell receptor (beta chain) was sequenced in a study of T cells expressing NK-cell markers. Germline V gene sequence: CDR1 KGHDR, CDR2 SFDVKD. This CDR3 is built from 13 residues. 5'RACE template switching built TCR beta cDNA with unique molecular identifiers. TCRdb re-called the 5' RACE reads and shows each CDR3 protein once, DNA omitted. The sample totals a few hundred thousand distinct CDR3 sequences; its top ten clones hold over 1.3%. In regard to this clonotype: Its antigen is still unknown.

General observations from the study: The contribution of dominant NKG2C+ clonotypes to CD8+ T cells in roughly 6 donors was roughly 1.0-7.5%.

The sequenced sample was blood T cells: a sorted CD56 or NKG2C T cell subset, CD4+ or CD8+ T cells, or bulk PBMC T cells (not recorded which). This TCR derives from a woman aged 45-59 years in good health. The rearrangement links TRBV24-1 to TRBJ1-1; TCRdb's D call of TRBD1 is untestable without DNA. The CDR3 sequence is CATRGRGNTEAFF.